Presented here are 3 T cell receptor beta chains from one specimen sequenced in a study of regulatory and conventional T cells in RAG deficiency (dated by TCRdb to about 2017). Libraries were made using the immunoSEQ multiplex PCR assay. Entries here come from immuneACCESS through TCRdb and include only in-frame sequences with V and J called. Some clones fail to appear in such tables; in the studies checked, an unresolved V gene covers under half of the shortfall, and the cause of the remainder is unknown. A total of fewer than 40,000 clones appear in this sample, around 96% of them only once. The ten top clones hold 0.3% to 0.45% of the sample. Before genomic DNA was extracted, conventional CD4+ T cells were isolated from blood as CD25-low CD127-high cells. These data were also reused for a study on regulatory T cells. As the second study states: The multiplex PCR used 52 forward TRBV primers and 13 reverse TRBJ primers, with assay-based and computational corrections for amplification bias.

The specimen sequenced was CD25- CD4+ T cells sorted from blood. The receptors here all came from a human donor in good health.

V gene TRBV9 combines with J gene TRBJ1-1, with D tentatively TRBD1 (6 bases). Germline CDR1 SGDLS, CDR2 YYNGEE. The V end was cut by 0 bases, the J end by 11 bases, with 17 bases between. This CDR3 is 14 amino acids long. The DNA of the CDR3 is TGTGCCAGCAGCGTAGGGGCCCCGGGGGGGCAGGCTTTCTTT. Protein: CASSVGAPGGQAFF.

The gene calls are TRBV11-3 and TRBJ2-3, with 11 bases lining up with TRBD2. The CDR3 extends over 15 amino acids. Germline V lookup: CDR1 SGHNT, CDR2 YENEEA. Losses at the gene ends were 6 bases for V and 3 bases for J; bases not matched to a gene: 5. In nucleotides, the CDR3 is TGTGCCAGCAGTCTTAGCGGGAGGGCAACAGATACGCAGTATTTT. Its protein product is CASSLSGRATDTQYF. The full variable domain, with the rest looked up from reference TRBV11-3 and TRBJ2-3, is EAGVVQSPRYKIIEKKQPVAFWCNPISGHNTLYWYLQNLGQGPELLIRYENEEAVDDSQLPKDRFSAERLKGVDSTLKIQPAELGDSAVYLCASSLSGRATDTQYFGPGTRLTVL.

This chain uses TRBV5-1 with TRBJ1-2; 10 bases are a match to TRBD1. The CDR3 loop spans 15 amino acids. Germline loops: CDR1 SGHRS, CDR2 YFSETQ. The junction had 5 bases not matched to a gene; V was cut back by 4 bases and J by 2 bases. CDR3 DNA: TGCGCCAGCAGCACGCGGGACAGGGGAAACTATGGCTACACCTTC. Translation gives CASSTRDRGNYGYTF.